A selection of T cell receptor beta chains follows, all from one sample in a study of a mutant IDH1 vaccine in newly diagnosed glioma. Antigens of these TCRs are unknown. Profiled with immunoSEQ multiplex PCR; TCRdb holds only in-frame clones, not every one. Of roughly 130,000 clones listed, roughly 77% are singletons. The material was PBMCs, obtained from a glioma patient whose treatment included an IDH1 peptide vaccine. These receptors all come from a man aged 35 to 55 with glioma. Both conserved end residues are part of each CDR3. A D gene is named only where the DNA matches it firmly. Clone size is stated in some rows and not others, as once, few, many or a class when expanded.

V	J	D	size	DNA	CDR3
TRBV6-6	TRBJ2-7	NA	NA	TGTGCCAGCAGTCCAGGGGCCTTCTCCTACGAGCAGTACTTC	CASSPGAFSYEQYF
TRBV6-6	TRBJ1-5	NA	once	TGTGCCAGCAGAAACTTAGCCAATCAGCCCCAGCATTTT	CASRNLANQPQHF
TRBV27	TRBJ2-7	TRBD2	NA	TGTGCCAGCAGTCCCACTACGCGGGAGGGTCTCCACGAGCAGTACTTC	CASSPTTREGLHEQYF
TRBV2	TRBJ1-2	TRBD1	NA	TGTGCCAGCAGCGGGACAGCCTATAACTATGGCTACACCTTC	CASSGTAYNYGYTF
TRBV7-2	TRBJ2-3	TRBD2	NA	TGTGCCAGCAGCGTCCGACTAGCGGGGACCGGAGATACGCAGTATTTT	CASSVRLAGTGDTQYF
TRBV6-1	TRBJ1-5	NA	few	TGTGCCACCACGGGGGTAGTGACCAGCAATCAGCCCCAGCATTTT	CATTGVVTSNQPQHF
TRBV30	TRBJ2-3	NA	NA	TGTGCCTGGAGTGTATCCCCATCCACAGATACGCAGTATTTT	CAWSVSPSTDTQYF
TRBV5-1	TRBJ1-1	TRBD1	NA	TGCGCCAGCAGCTTGGTGACAGGGACGAACACTGAAGCTTTCTTT	CASSLVTGTNTEAFF
TRBV7-3	TRBJ2-5	TRBD2	NA	TGTGCCAGCAGCTTGGGGACTACAGAGACCCAGTACTTC	CASSLGTTETQYF
TRBV7-2	TRBJ1-2	NA	few	TGTGCCAGCAGCTCCGACACTCTAAACTATGGCTACACCTTC	CASSSDTLNYGYTF
TRBV15	TRBJ2-2	NA	NA	TGTGCCACCATCACCTCCCCGGCGGGAAACACCGGGGAGCTGTTTTTT	CATITSPAGNTGELFF
TRBV27	TRBJ2-5	TRBD1	NA	TGTGCCAGCAGCCTACAGGGGGCCGGGGAGACCCAGTACTTC	CASSLQGAGETQYF
TRBV5-1	TRBJ2-5	NA	NA	TGCGCCAGCAGCTTGGCCCCCGGACTCGGGGCGGGAGAGACCCAGTACTTC	CASSLAPGLGAGETQYF
TRBV4-3	TRBJ2-7	NA	NA	TGCGCCAGCAGCCGTCAAGGAGGTTACGAGCAGTACTTC	CASSRQGGYEQYF
TRBV15	TRBJ2-1	TRBD2	NA	TGTGCCACCAGCACCCACAGCGGGAACTACAATGAGCAGTTCTTC	CATSTHSGNYNEQFF
TRBV7-9	TRBJ2-5	NA	NA	TGTGCCAGCAAACAGATCGAGAGGGGGGAGACCCAGTACTTC	CASKQIERGETQYF
TRBV5-6	TRBJ2-2	NA	few	TGTGCCAGCAGCTTAGGGCGGACCGGGGAGCTGTTTTTT	CASSLGRTGELFF
TRBV25-1	TRBJ1-1	NA	NA	TGTGCCAGCAGTGAGTGGTCCCATCAAGTTTCTGAAGCTTTCTTT	CASSEWSHQVSEAFF
TRBV28	TRBJ2-7	TRBD1	NA	TGTGCCAGCAGTATATTAACCGGGACAGGGGCCTCTCGGCCGGACTTC	CASSILTGTGASRPDF
TRBV4-3	TRBJ2-1	TRBD2	NA	TGCGCCAGCAGCCCCGGGACTAGCGGTTGGGGGGGTCACAATGAGCAGTTCTTC	CASSPGTSGWGGHNEQFF
TRBV5-1	TRBJ2-7	NA	NA	TGCGCCAGCAGCTTGGTTGGAAAGGGCTACGAGCAGTACTTC	CASSLVGKGYEQYF
TRBV19	TRBJ2-2	TRBD2	NA	TGTGCCACACGACTAGCGGAGGACACCGGGGAGCTGTTTTTT	CATRLAEDTGELFF
TRBV19	TRBJ2-7	TRBD1	NA	TGTGCCAGTAGTATCGCTCGTACTTCGACTGGGGGACAGGGTTTTTACTACGAGCAGTACTTC	CASSIARTSTGGQGFYYEQYF
TRBV7-2	TRBJ2-3	NA	NA	TGTGCCAGCAGTCCCCCACCCGCCCTAGATACGCAGTATTTT	CASSPPPALDTQYF
TRBV2	TRBJ1-6	NA	NA	TGTGCCAGCAGTGATGGGGGGCTGGGGGGCTCACCCCTCCACTTT	CASSDGGLGGSPLHF
TRBV7-2	TRBJ1-2	NA	NA	TGTGCCAGCAGCTCCATGACAAATTTAAACTATGGCTACACCTTC	CASSSMTNLNYGYTF
TRBV4-1	TRBJ2-7	TRBD2	NA	TGCGCCAGCAGCCAGGACCTCGCTAGCGGGAGCTACGAGCAGTACTTC	CASSQDLASGSYEQYF
TRBV6-1	TRBJ2-3	NA	NA	TGTGCCAGCAGTGTAGGGGGAAACACAGATACGCAGTATTTT	CASSVGGNTDTQYF
TRBV7-2	TRBJ2-3	TRBD2	NA	TGTGCCAGCAGTTATAGCGGGGGGGCAGATACGCAGTATTTT	CASSYSGGADTQYF
TRBV6-6	TRBJ1-5	NA	NA	TGTGCCAGCAGTTCGGACAGAAACAGCAATCAGCCCCAGCATTTT	CASSSDRNSNQPQHF
TRBV7-4	TRBJ2-2	NA	once	TGTGCCAGCAGCTTACGGGGGCCGGGATACACCGGGGAGCTGTTTTTT	CASSLRGPGYTGELFF
TRBV10-3	TRBJ1-4	NA	NA	TGTGCCATCAGCGCGGGCAAAGGGCGGGAAAAACTGTTTTTT	CAISAGKGREKLFF
TRBV15	TRBJ2-7	TRBD2	NA	TGTGCCACCAGCAGACCGGGACTAGCGGGGACCGAGCAGTACTTC	CATSRPGLAGTEQYF
TRBV6-1	TRBJ1-1	NA	NA	TGTGCCAGCAGTTACGGGGCTGAAGCTTTCTTT	CASSYGAEAFF
TRBV7-2	TRBJ2-2	TRBD2	NA	TGTGCCAGCAGCTTGACTAGCGGGAGGACCTACACCGGGGAGCTGTTTTTT	CASSLTSGRTYTGELFF
TRBV9	TRBJ1-4	NA	NA	TGTGCCAGCAGCGTAGGCGGAGCAACTAATGAAAAACTGTTTTTT	CASSVGGATNEKLFF
TRBV9	TRBJ2-7	NA	NA	TGTGCCAGCAGCGTAGCTCAGGGCGGCTACGAGCAGTACTTC	CASSVAQGGYEQYF
TRBV29-1	TRBJ1-5	TRBD1	few	TGCAGCGTTGGGGAGGGGGCGGATCAGCCCCAGCATTTT	CSVGEGADQPQHF
TRBV18	TRBJ1-1	NA	NA	TGTGCCAGCTCACCACTTCGGGATACCGGGACGTATGTCCCTGAAGCTTTCTTT	CASSPLRDTGTYVPEAFF
TRBV28	TRBJ1-2	TRBD1	NA	TGTGCCAGCAGGGGACAGGGGAGGAACTATGGCTACACCTTC	CASRGQGRNYGYTF
TRBV2	TRBJ1-5	TRBD1	NA	TGTGCCAGCAGCCAGGGGGGACAGCCCCAGCATTTT	CASSQGGQPQHF
TRBV6-1	TRBJ2-7	NA	NA	TGTGCCAGCAGTGTAAGGGACACTACCTACGAGCAGTACTTC	CASSVRDTTYEQYF
TRBV7-9	TRBJ2-7	NA	once	TGTGCCAGCAGCTTGGGGTCCAACGAGCAGTACTTC	CASSLGSNEQYF
TRBV4-3	TRBJ2-1	NA	NA	TGCGCCAGCAGATTCTCGGGGATTGGTGAGCAGTTCTTC	CASRFSGIGEQFF
TRBV18	TRBJ1-4	NA	NA	TGTGCCAGCTCACCTAGGGGGGAAAAACTGTTTTTT	CASSPRGEKLFF
TRBV5-1	TRBJ2-1	TRBD1	once	TGCGCCAGCAGCTTGGGAGGGACAGGGTACAATGAGCAGTTCTTC	CASSLGGTGYNEQFF
TRBV7-9	TRBJ2-1	NA	few	TGTGCCAGCAGCCTACAGGGCGCAGGGAGTGAGCAGTTCTTC	CASSLQGAGSEQFF
TRBV4-1	TRBJ1-4	TRBD1	NA	TGCGCCAGCAGCCAAGATCAGGGGGCGGATGAAAAACTGTTTTTT	CASSQDQGADEKLFF
TRBV5-1	TRBJ1-4	NA	NA	TGCGCCAGCAGCTTGAGTGGATTTTCAACTAATGAAAAACTGTTTTTT	CASSLSGFSTNEKLFF
TRBV5-1	TRBJ1-1	TRBD1	NA	TGCGCCAGCAGCTTAACCGGGACAGGGAACACTGAAGCTTTCTTT	CASSLTGTGNTEAFF
TRBV5-4	TRBJ2-2	TRBD2	NA	TGTGCCAGCAGCAAAGGGACTAGTTACACCGGGGAGCTGTTTTTT	CASSKGTSYTGELFF
TRBV18	TRBJ1-2	NA	NA	TGTGCCAGCTCACCTCAGGGAGAGACTAACTATGGCTACACCTTC	CASSPQGETNYGYTF
TRBV15	TRBJ2-7	NA	once	TGTGCCACCAGCAGAGAGGGACAACAGTCCTACGAGCAGTACTTC	CATSREGQQSYEQYF
TRBV27	TRBJ2-1	TRBD2	NA	TGTGCCAGCAGTTTATCACTAGCGAATGAGCAGTTCTTC	CASSLSLANEQFF